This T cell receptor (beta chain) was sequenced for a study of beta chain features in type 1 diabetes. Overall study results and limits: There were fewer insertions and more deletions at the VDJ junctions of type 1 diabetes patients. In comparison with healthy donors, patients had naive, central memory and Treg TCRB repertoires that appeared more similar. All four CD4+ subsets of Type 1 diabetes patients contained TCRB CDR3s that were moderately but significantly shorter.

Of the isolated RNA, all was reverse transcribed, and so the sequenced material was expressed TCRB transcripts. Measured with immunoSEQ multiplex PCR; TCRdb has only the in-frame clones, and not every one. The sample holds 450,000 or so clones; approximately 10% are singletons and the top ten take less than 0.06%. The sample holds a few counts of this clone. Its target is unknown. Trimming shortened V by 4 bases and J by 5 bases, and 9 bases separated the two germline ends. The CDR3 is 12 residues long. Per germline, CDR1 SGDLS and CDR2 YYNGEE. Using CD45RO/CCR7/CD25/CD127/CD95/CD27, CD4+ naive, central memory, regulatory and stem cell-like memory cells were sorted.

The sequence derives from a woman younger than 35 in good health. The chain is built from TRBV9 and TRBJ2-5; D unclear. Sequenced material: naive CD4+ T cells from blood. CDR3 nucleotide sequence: TGTGCCAGCAGCCCCTTGGGGGAGACCCAGTACTTC. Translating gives CASSPLGETQYF.